These 2 T cell receptor beta chains originate from one sample sequenced in a study of T-cell reconstitution after alpha-beta-depleted transplantation in children. The TCRbeta library incorporated unique molecular identifiers. TCRdb reanalysed the PCR reads using MiXCR and keeps one entry per CDR3 protein. The profile shows 250,000 to 300,000 distinct CDR3 sequences, around 10% of them singletons. The sequencing used peripheral blood, collected 180 days after TCRalphabeta/CD19-depleted stem cell transplant. These receptors were obtained from a male patient under 10 years old who had a stem cell transplant for chronic granulomatous disease, so the T cells may come from the graft donor.

This clonotype was found many times. This chain uses TRBV28 with TRBJ2-3; TRBD2 might be the D (6 bases). With 7 bases removed from V and 0 bases from J, the gap between germline ends came to 17 bases. This CDR3 is 16 amino acids long. CDR1 MDHEN and CDR2 SYDVKM come from the germline V gene. CDR3 residues: CASTLSAGTSTDTQYF. The DNA of the CDR3 is TGTGCCAGCACCCTTAGTGCGGGGACTAGCACAGATACGCAGTATTTT. The full variable domain, its missing parts supplied by reference TRBV28 and TRBJ2-3, is DVKVTQSSRYLVKRTGEKVFLECVQDMDHENMFWYRQDPGLGLRLIYFSYDVKMKEKGDIPEGYSVSREKKERFSLILESASTNQTSMYLCASTLSAGTSTDTQYFGPGTRLTVL.

This clonotype was seen ten or more times. The chain links TRBV7-2 to TRBJ2-5; 8 nucleotides line up with TRBD1. This CDR3 has 15 residues. V trimming: 1 base; J trimming: 5 bases; junction bases outside the gene matches: 6. Germline V lookup: CDR1 SGHTA, CDR2 FQGNSA. CDR3 DNA sequence: TGTGCCAGCAGCTTAGGTGGACAGGGAGGCGAGACCCAGTACTTC. It codes for CASSLGGQGGETQYF.